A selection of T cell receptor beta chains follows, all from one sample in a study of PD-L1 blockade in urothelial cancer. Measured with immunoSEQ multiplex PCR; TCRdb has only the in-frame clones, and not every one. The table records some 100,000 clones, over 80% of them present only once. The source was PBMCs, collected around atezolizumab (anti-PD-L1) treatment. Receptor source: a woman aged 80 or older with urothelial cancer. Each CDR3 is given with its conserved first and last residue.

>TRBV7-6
CASSPTSGSSYEQYF
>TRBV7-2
CASSQRSGGRTEAFF
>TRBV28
CASSLRGAKNIQYF
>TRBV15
CATSTREGSEQYF
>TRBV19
CASNPLTGNSNQPQHF
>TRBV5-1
CASSLAQGYEQYF
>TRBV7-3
CASRVAGGANTGELFF
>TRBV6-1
CASAGRGGNQPQHF
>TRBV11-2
CASSLATGTSSSYEQYF
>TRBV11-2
CASSLGQGDQPQHF
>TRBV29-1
CSVGAGNTEAFF
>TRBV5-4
CASSLVAGASGANVLTF
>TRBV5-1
CASSLEGALYTEAFF
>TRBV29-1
CSVEDRGQTGNTIYF
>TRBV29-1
CSVGGGTLPYGYTF
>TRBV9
CASSSPPRAYEQYF
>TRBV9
CASSVAWGGGGNTIYF
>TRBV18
CASSFRAEQPQHF
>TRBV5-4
CASSSGQGNSYEQYF
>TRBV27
CASSKDRYSGNTIYF
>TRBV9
CASSAIPGLQETQYF
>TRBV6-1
CASSVRETIPGELFF
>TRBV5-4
CASSTTGDQETQYF
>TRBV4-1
CASSADRAATNEKLFF
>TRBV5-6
CASSVAGSHTDF
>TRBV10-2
CASSDDREVFLF
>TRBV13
CASSLGGSGFIDEQFF
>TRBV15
CATSRTSGSPEQYF
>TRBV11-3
CASSSGQGVNTGELFF
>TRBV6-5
CASSGGLAGYNEQFF
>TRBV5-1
CASSLAFGGLGEAFF
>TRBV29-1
CSVGEEGPGRTGELFF
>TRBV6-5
CASSPYGQGNYGYTF
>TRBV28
CASGEVNTEAFF
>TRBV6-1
CASTPTGFYGYTF
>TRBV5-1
CASSLVREGTQYF
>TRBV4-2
CASSQSETSGAREQFF
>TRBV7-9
CASSSGQGTYGYTF
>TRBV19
CASSPTGQGYGYTF
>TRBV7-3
CASSLGPSGSYEQYF
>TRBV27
CASSLGWGGVGATETQYF
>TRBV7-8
CASSRAGVAGNQPQHF
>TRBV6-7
CASRLLGVRANTGELFF
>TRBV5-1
CASSEGTGWQDTQYF
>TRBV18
CASSPPFPGGPGDTQYF
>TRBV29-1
CSVGGGQGNNEQFF
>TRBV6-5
CASSLQGGPWNEQFF
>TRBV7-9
CASSLVAGPSTGELFF
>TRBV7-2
CASSLQGALRNEQFF
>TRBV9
CASSVAPEPPSYNEQFF
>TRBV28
CASSNYMDGYTF
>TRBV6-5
CASSLDPGGYEQYF
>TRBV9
CASSVVDSGRPDTQYF
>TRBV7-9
CASSLERGISYNEQFF
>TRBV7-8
CASSLGLGLAGHSYEQYF
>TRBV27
CASSSLAVSYEQYF